These T cell receptor beta chains were read from a single sample in a study of metastatic and nonmetastatic thyroid tumors. TCRdb re-called the PCR reads with MiXCR. The sample includes tens of thousands of clones, roughly 30% seen only once; the top ten take around 30%. The sample taken for sequencing was blood. Receptor source: a female donor with papillary thyroid cancer or a benign thyroid nodule (not recorded which). Some clones in this sample may be carry-over from other donors' samples. CDR3s include the opening cysteine and the closing phenylalanine or tryptophan. D genes are given only for firm matches. Size tells how often a clone was seen (once, few, many) or the class of an expanded clone, and some rows leave it out.

d_gene	v_gene	abundance	j_gene	CDR3aa	CDR3nt
.	TRBV24-1	.	TRBJ2-2	CATSVYGTRTGELFF	TGTGCCACCAGTGTTTACGGTACCCGCACCGGGGAGCTGTTTTTT
.	TRBV30	.	TRBJ2-7	CAWSVYRTVHSYEQYF	TGTGCCTGGAGCGTTTACCGGACAGTGCACTCCTACGAGCAGTACTTC
.	TRBV10-2	.	TRBJ1-6	CASSESPDSPLHF	TGCGCCAGCAGTGAGTCCCCTGATTCACCCCTCCACTTT
.	TRBV28	many	TRBJ1-1	CASSSLSPEAFF	TGTGCCAGCAGTTCCCTTAGTCCTGAAGCTTTCTTT
.	TRBV12-3/TRBV12-4	few	TRBJ2-1	CASSLKLAERYNEQFF	TGTGCCAGCAGTTTAAAACTAGCAGAACGTTACAATGAGCAGTTCTTC
TRBD2	TRBV6-1	many	TRBJ2-1	CASRTGAGGLEQFF	TGTGCCAGCAGAACGGGAGCGGGAGGGCTTGAGCAGTTCTTC
.	TRBV25-1	many	TRBJ1-6	CASSEDRFWGSPLHF	TGTGCCAGCAGTGAGGATAGGTTCTGGGGTTCACCCCTCCACTTT
TRBD2	TRBV7-9	many	TRBJ2-1	CASSGLAGDLNEQFF	TGTGCCAGCAGCGGGCTAGCGGGAGATTTGAATGAGCAGTTCTTC
TRBD1	TRBV2	many	TRBJ2-2	CASSETGPQGGELFF	TGTGCCAGCAGCGAGACAGGGCCTCAAGGCGGGGAGCTGTTTTTT
.	TRBV6-4	.	TRBJ2-7	CASSDSASPAYEPYF	TGTGCCAGCAGTGACTCGGCTAGCCCAGCCTACGAGCCGTACTTC
.	TRBV30	.	TRBJ1-1	CAQQANTEAVF	TGTGCCCAGCAGGCGAACACTGAAGCTGTATTT
.	TRBV4-2	.	TRBJ2-7	CASSTGPGHGSYEQYF	TGTGCCAGCAGCACGGGACCGGGACATGGATCTTACGAGCAGTACTTC
TRBD2	TRBV27	few	TRBJ2-7	CASSFGLADYEQYF	TGTGCCAGCAGTTTCGGTCTAGCGGACTACGAGCAGTACTTC
.	TRBV18	.	TRBJ1-3	CASSPPGQGNTIYF	TGTGCCAGCTCACCCCCTGGACAGGGAAACACCATATATTTT
TRBD2	TRBV12-3/TRBV12-4	many	TRBJ2-1	CASSLALGTSGTPWDEQFF	TGTGCCAGCAGTTTAGCGCTGGGGACTAGCGGGACTCCATGGGATGAGCAGTTCTTC
.	TRBV5-8	once	TRBJ1-5	CASRSPYRGNQPQHF	TGTGCCAGCAGGTCACCTTATCGGGGGAATCAGCCCCAGCATTTT
.	TRBV11-2	many	TRBJ2-7	CASSPTGSGLEQYF	TGTGCCAGCAGTCCCACAGGGAGCGGACTGGAGCAGTACTTC
.	TRBV30	.	TRBJ1-1	CAFSVSGNTEAFF	TGTGCCTTTAGTGTTTCAGGGAACACTGAAGCTTTCTTT
TRBD2	TRBV5-4	once	TRBJ2-3	CASRSLSGTRDTQYF	TGTGCCAGCAGATCCCTGAGCGGGACGAGGGACACGCAGTATTTT
.	TRBV20-1	.	TRBJ1-6	CSARAPIGAYNSPLHF	TGCAGTGCTAGGGCCCCCATAGGGGCCTATAATTCACCCCTCCACTTT
.	TRBV30	many	TRBJ2-2	CAWGGGAWTGELFF	TGTGCCTGGGGCGGCGGGGCATGGACCGGGGAGCTGTTTTTT
.	TRBV15	.	TRBJ1-3	CATSRDPGAGNTIYF	TGTGCCACCAGCAGAGATCCTGGAGCCGGAAACACCATATATTTT
.	TRBV2	.	TRBJ1-6	CASSAAGQRLNF	TGTGCCAGCAGTGCAGCAGGACAGCGGCTGAACTTT